A single sample gave rise to the 10 T cell receptor beta chains below, sequenced in a study of blood T cell repertoires in COVID-19. The method was immunoSEQ multiplex PCR; TCRdb's version includes in-frame clones alone and lacks a portion of them. This sample has about 82,000 clones, with over 70% found just once. Source material: peripheral blood. The receptors here all came from a middle-aged woman with active or convalescent COVID-19.

V gene TRBV18 combines with J gene TRBJ2-7; D remains ambiguous. V was trimmed by 6 bases and J by 3 bases, leaving 6 bases between them. Germline CDR1 KGHSH, CDR2 LQKENI. The CDR3 is 11 amino acids. CDR3 in DNA: TGTGCCAGCTCTAGATACTACGAGCAGTACTTC. As protein: CASSRYYEQYF.

This clone was seen only a few times. The chain couples TRBV10-3 to TRBJ1-5; no firm D call. Per the germline V gene, CDR1 is ENHRY and CDR2 is SYGVKD. The V and J ends lost 6 bases and 1 base respectively, with 7 bases between them. CDR3 length equals 13 residues. The CDR3 region is CAISGGSNQPQHF. The CDR3 nucleotides read TGTGCCATCAGCGGAGGGAGCAATCAGCCCCAGCATTTT.

The gene calls are TRBV3-1 (or the pseudogene TRBV3-2) and TRBJ1-4; D ambiguous. Trimming stripped 4 bases from V and 0 bases from J, with 9 bases between. Germline CDR1 and CDR2: LGHDT and YNNKEL (reference sequence). The CDR3 runs 15 residues. The CDR3 region is CASSPGWATNEKLFF. The CDR3 nucleotides are TGTGCCAGCAGCCCCGGGTGGGCAACTAATGAAAAACTGTTTTTT.

The V gene is TRBV30, the J gene TRBJ1-3; a weak D match, TRBD1 (6 bases). The germline V and J ends were trimmed by 1 base and 4 bases, with 8 bases remaining between them. There are 13 residues in the CDR3. Germline CDR1 GTSNPN, CDR2 SVGIG (reference sequence). The CDR3 sequence: CAWSGDMGNTIYF. The CDR3 coding sequence is TGTGCCTGGAGTGGGGACATGGGAAACACCATATATTTT.

The V and J genes are TRBV19 and TRBJ1-2; 7 bases line up with TRBD1. The germline CDR1 and CDR2 sequences are LNHDA and SQIVND (reference sequence). This CDR3 comprises 16 residues. Losses at the gene ends were 6 bases for V and 1 base for J; bases not matched to a gene: 11. The CDR3 loop is CASSDRGQPNNYGYTF. The DNA for the CDR3 is TGTGCCAGTAGCGACCGGGGACAGCCAAATAACTATGGCTACACCTTC.

Details on this clone: At one end, the junction sequence differs from germline, possibly due to a read error. The chain combines TRBV2 with TRBJ1-1, with D possibly TRBD1 on 5 matching bases. The length of the CDR3 is 13 residues. Germline V lookup: CDR1 SNHLY, CDR2 FYNNEI. The CDR3, as DNA: TGTGCCAGCAGTGAAGACAGGCCCCCTCGGGTGAGGTTT. This codes for CASSEDRPPRVRF.

This rearrangement joins TRBV5-6 to TRBJ2-7; maybe TRBD2 (6 bases). Trimming stripped 0 bases from V and 3 bases from J, with 7 bases between. The germline CDR1 and CDR2 sequences are SGHDT and YYEEEE. CDR3 length: 13 amino acids. The CDR3 sequence is CASSLAGLYEQYF. The CDR3 DNA reads TGTGCCAGCAGCTTGGCGGGACTCTACGAGCAGTACTTC. The whole variable domain, remainder taken from reference TRBV5-6 and TRBJ2-7, is DAGVTQSPTHLIKTRGQQVTLRCSPKSGHDTVSWYQQALGQGPQFIFQYYEEEERQRGNFPDRFSGHQFPNYSSELNVNALLLGDSALYLCASSLAGLYEQYFGPGTRLTVT.

V gene TRBV19 combines with J gene TRBJ2-7; TRBD1 agrees at 9 bases. The length of the CDR3 is 15 residues. V shed 3 bases and J 3 bases; nucleotides not matched to a gene: 6. Germline CDR1 and CDR2: LNHDA and SQIVND (reference sequence). In DNA, the CDR3 is TGTGCCAGTAGTATTACAGGGGGCTCTGGCTACGAGCAGTACTTC. This encodes CASSITGGSGYEQYF.

The J gene is TRBJ2-7, the V gene TRBV4-2, with 8 bases lining up with TRBD2. Per the germline V gene, CDR1 is LGHNA and CDR2 is YNFKEQ. This CDR3 contains 17 residues. V was pared by 1 base and J by 3 bases, with 11 bases of the junction left unmatched. The CDR3 DNA follows: TGTGCCAGCAGCCAAGCAGCGGGGGCGACTGGTCGCTACGAGCAGTACTTC. Its protein is CASSQAAGATGRYEQYF.

This clone is a singleton in its sample. The chain joins TRBV4-3 to TRBJ1-4; weak D call: TRBD1 (5 bases). The CDR3 contains 13 residues. The germline V gene has CDR1 LGHNA and CDR2 YSLEER. Trimming stripped 4 bases from V and 12 bases from J, with 15 bases between. The DNA for the CDR3 is TGCGCCAGCAGCCCCAGGGTCGGTTGGGAACTGTTTTTT. Its protein is CASSPRVGWELFF.